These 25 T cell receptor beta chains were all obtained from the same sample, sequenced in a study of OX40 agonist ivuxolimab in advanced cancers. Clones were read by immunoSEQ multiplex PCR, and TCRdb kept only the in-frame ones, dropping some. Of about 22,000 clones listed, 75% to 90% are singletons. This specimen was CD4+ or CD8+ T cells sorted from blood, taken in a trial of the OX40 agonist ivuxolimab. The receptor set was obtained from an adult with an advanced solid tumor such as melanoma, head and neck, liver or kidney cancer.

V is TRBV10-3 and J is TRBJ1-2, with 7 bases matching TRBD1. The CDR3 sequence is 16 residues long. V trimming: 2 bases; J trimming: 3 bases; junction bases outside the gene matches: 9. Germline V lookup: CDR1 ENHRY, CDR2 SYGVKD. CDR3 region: CAISEMGGGAYYGYTF. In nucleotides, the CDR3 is TGTGCCATCAGTGAGATGGGAGGGGGCGCCTACTATGGCTACACCTTC.

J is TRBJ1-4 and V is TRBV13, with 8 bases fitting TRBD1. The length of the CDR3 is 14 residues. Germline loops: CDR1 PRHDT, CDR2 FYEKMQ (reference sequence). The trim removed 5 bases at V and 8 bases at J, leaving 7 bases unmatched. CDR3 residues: CASSPRGREEKLFF. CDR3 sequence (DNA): TGTGCCAGCAGCCCCAGGGGGCGGGAGGAAAAACTGTTTTTT.

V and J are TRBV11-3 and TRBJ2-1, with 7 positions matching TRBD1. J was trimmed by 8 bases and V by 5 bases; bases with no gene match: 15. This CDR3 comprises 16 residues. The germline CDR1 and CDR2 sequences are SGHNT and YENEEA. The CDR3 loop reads CASSMTGLQSWDEQFF. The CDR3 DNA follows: TGTGCCAGCAGCATGACAGGGTTACAATCCTGGGATGAGCAGTTCTTC.

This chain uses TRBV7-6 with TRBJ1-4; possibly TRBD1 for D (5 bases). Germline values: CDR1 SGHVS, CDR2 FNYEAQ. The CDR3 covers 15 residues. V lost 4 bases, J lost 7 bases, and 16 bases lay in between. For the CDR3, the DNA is TGTGCCAGCAGCTCCGGAGGGGAGGGAGGTGAAAAACTGTTTTTT. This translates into CASSSGGEGGEKLFF.

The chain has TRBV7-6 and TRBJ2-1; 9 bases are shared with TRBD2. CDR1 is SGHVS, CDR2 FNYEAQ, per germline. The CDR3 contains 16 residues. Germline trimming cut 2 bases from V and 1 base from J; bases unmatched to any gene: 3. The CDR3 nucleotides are TGTGCCAGCAGCTTATTTAGCGGGAGTTCCTACAATGAGCAGTTCTTC. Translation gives CASSLFSGSSYNEQFF. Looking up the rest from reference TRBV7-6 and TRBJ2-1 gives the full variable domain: GAGVSQSPRYKVTKRGQDVALRCDPISGHVSLYWYRQALGQGPEFLTYFNYEAQQDKSGLPNDRFSAERPEGSISTLTIQRTEQRDSAMYRCASSLFSGSSYNEQFFGPGTRLTVL.

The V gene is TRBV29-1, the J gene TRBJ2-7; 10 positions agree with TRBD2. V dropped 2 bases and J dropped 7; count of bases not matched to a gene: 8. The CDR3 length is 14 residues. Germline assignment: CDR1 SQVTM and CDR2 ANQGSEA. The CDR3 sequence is CSVETTSGTLEQYF. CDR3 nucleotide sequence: TGCAGCGTTGAAACTACTAGCGGGACCCTTGAGCAGTACTTC.

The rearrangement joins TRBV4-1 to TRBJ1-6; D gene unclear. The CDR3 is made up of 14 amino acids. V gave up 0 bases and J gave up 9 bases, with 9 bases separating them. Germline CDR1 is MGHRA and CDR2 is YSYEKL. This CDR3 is CASSQEPSGSPLHF. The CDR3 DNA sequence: TGCGCCAGCAGCCAAGAGCCCTCAGGTTCACCCCTCCACTTT.

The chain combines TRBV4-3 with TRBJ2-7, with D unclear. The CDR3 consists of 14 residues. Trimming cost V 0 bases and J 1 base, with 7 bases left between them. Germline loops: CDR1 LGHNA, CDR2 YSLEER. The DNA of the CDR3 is TGCGCCAGCAGCCAAGAACGGATTTCCTACGAGCAGTACTTC. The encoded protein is CASSQERISYEQYF.

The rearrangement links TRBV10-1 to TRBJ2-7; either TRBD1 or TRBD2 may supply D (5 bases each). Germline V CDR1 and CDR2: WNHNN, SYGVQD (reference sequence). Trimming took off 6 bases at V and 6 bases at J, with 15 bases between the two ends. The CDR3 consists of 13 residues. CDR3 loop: CASSDGTPAEQYF. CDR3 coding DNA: TGCGCCAGCAGCGACGGGACGCCGGCCGAGCAGTACTTC.

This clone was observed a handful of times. DNA of the CDR3: TGTGCCAGCAGCGTATCCGGCAGCACTGAAGCTTTCTTT. Its translation: CASSVSGSTEAFF. The chain links TRBV9 to TRBJ1-1; D is undetermined. The germline CDR1 and CDR2 sequences are SGDLS and YYNGEE. The V end lost 1 base, the J end lost 4 bases, and 8 bases lay between the germline ends. There are 13 residues in the CDR3.

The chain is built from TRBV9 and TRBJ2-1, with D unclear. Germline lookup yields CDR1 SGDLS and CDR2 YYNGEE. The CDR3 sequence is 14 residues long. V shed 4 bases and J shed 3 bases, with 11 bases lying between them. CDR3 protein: CASSPRQLYNEQFF. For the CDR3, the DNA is TGTGCCAGCAGCCCCCGACAACTCTACAATGAGCAGTTCTTC.

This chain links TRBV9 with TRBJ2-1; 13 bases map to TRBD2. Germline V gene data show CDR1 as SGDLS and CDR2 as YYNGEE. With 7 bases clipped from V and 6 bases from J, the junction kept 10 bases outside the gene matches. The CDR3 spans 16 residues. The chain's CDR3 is CASGTSGENPSNEQFF. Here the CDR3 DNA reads TGTGCCAGCGGGACTAGCGGGGAAAACCCTTCCAATGAGCAGTTCTTC. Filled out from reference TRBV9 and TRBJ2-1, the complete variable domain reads DSGVTQTPKHLITATGQRVTLRCSPRSGDLSVYWYQQSLDQGLQFLIQYYNGEERAKGNILERFSAQQFPDLHSELNLSSLELGDSALYFCASGTSGENPSNEQFFGPGTRLTVL.

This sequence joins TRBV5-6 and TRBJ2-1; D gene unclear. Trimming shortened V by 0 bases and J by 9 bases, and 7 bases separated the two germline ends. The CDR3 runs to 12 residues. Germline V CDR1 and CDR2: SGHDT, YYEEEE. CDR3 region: CASSLVVGEQFF. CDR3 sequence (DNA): TGTGCCAGCAGCTTGGTGGTAGGTGAGCAGTTCTTC.

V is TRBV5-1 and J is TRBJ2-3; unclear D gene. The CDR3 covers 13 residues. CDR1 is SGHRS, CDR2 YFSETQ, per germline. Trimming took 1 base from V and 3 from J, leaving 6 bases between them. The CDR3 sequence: CASSLSRTDTQYF. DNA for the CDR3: TGCGCCAGCAGCTTGTCGAGGACAGATACGCAGTATTTT.

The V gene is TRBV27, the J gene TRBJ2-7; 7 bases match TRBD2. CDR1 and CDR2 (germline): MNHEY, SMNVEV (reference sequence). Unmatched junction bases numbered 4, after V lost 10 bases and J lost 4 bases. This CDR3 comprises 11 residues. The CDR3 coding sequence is TGTGCCACCGCCGGGGGGTACGAGCAGTACTTC. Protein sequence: CATAGGYEQYF.

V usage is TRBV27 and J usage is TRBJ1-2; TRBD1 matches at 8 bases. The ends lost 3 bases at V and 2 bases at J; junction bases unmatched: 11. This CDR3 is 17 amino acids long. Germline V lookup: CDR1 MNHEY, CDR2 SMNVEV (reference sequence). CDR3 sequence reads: CASSLRGGQGLNYGYTF. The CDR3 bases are TGTGCCAGCAGTTTGAGGGGAGGACAGGGCCTCAACTATGGCTACACCTTC.

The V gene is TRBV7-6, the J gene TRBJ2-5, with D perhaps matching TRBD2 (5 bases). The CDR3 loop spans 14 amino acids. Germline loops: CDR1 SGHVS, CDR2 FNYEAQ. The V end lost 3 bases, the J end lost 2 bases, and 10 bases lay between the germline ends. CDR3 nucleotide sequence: TGTGCCAGCAGCTTCCGGACTGGGCAAGAGACCCAGTACTTC. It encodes CASSFRTGQETQYF.

The CDR3 nucleotides read TGTGCCAGCAGCGTTGGGGGGAGAGAGGAAAAACTGTTTTTT. Translating it yields CASSVGGREEKLFF. The chain employs TRBV9 and TRBJ1-4, with D possibly matching TRBD1 (5 bases). The V end was cut by 2 bases, the J end by 8 bases, with 13 bases between. CDR1 SGDLS and CDR2 YYNGEE come from the germline V gene. The CDR3 spans 14 residues.

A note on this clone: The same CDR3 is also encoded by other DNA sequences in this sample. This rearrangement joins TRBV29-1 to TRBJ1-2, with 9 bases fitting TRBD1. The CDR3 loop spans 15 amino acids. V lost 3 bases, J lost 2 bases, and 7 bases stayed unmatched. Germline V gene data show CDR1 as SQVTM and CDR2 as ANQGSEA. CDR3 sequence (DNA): TGCAGCGTTGAGACCACAGGGGGCGAGAACTATGGCTACACCTTC. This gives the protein CSVETTGGENYGYTF.

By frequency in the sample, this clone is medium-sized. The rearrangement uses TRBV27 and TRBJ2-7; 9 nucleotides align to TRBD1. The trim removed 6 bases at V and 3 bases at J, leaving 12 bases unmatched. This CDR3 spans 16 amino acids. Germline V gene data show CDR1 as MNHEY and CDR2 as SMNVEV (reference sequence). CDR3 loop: CASRTSGTGLIYEQYF. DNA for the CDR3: TGTGCCAGCAGGACTTCTGGGACAGGGTTAATCTACGAGCAGTACTTC.

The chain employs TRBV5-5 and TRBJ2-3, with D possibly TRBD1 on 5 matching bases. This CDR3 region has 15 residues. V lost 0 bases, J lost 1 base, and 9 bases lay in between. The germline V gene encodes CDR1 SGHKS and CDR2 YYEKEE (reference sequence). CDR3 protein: CASSLGQSRTDTQYF. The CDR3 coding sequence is TGTGCCAGCAGCTTGGGACAGAGTCGCACAGATACGCAGTATTTT.

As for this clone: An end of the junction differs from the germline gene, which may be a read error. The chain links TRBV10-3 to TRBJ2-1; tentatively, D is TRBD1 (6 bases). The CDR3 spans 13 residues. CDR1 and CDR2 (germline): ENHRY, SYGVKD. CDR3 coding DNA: TGTGCCAGCAGTTGGTCAGGGGTCAATGAGCAGTTCTTC. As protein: CASSWSGVNEQFF.

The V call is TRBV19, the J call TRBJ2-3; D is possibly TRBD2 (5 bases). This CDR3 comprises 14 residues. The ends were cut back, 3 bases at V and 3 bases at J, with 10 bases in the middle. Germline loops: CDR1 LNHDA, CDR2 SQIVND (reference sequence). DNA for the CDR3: TGTGCCAGTAGTATTCCCGGGGAAACAGATACGCAGTATTTT. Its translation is CASSIPGETDTQYF.

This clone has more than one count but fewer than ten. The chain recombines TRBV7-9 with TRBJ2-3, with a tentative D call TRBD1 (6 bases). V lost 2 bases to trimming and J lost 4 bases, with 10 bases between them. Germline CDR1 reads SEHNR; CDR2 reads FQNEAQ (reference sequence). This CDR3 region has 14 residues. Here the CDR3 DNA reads TGTGCCAGCAGCTTAAACCAGGGGTCAGATACGCAGTATTTT. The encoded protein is CASSLNQGSDTQYF.

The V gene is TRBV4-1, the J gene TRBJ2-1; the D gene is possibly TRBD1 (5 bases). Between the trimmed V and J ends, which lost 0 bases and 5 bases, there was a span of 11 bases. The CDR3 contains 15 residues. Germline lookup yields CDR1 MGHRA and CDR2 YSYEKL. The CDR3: CASSQEQGTDNEQFF. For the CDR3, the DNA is TGCGCCAGCAGCCAAGAGCAGGGTACGGACAATGAGCAGTTCTTC.